The T cell receptor (beta chain) described here comes from a study of spatial heterogeneity in lung cancer. As for the study in general: Detection consistently captured more beta-chain sequences than alpha-chain sequences.

The study tagged each TCR cDNA molecule with a unique molecular identifier. TCRdb fed the 5' RACE reads into MiXCR, producing one record per CDR3 protein. This table has approximately 44,000 distinct CDR3 sequences, roughly 13% appearing once. Study conclusions and caveats: Blood contained ubiquitous expanded tumor TCRs more at resection than at follow-up.

The length of the CDR3 is 14 residues. The trim removed 2 bases at V and 7 bases at J, leaving 5 bases unmatched. CDR1 MNHEY and CDR2 SVGAGI come from the germline V gene. Time point reported: sample taken at primary tumor resection. Unsorted tumor, nontumor lung tissue or cryopreserved PBMC supplied the whole RNA. Donation came from around 72 patients with untreated early-stage non-small cell lung cancer. In the case of this clonotype: What it recognizes is unknown.

The sequence came from a male donor with early-stage non-small cell lung cancer. The V call is TRBV6-5, the J call TRBJ1-2, with 9 bases matching TRBD1. The material sequenced was PBMCs, taken at surgery. The CDR3 DNA follows: TGTGCCAGCAGTTACGGTACAGGGGGCATTGGCTACACCTTC. It encodes CASSYGTGGIGYTF.